These 18 T cell receptor beta chains were sequenced from one sample in a study of regulatory dendritic cells for organ transplantation. Allogeneic regulatory or mature dendritic cells were co-cultured for four to six days with CFSE-labeled sorted T cells at 1:10. TCRdb's table, derived via immunoSEQ multiplex PCR, lists solely in-frame clones and lacks some. Here the sample spans approximately 5,400 clones, 65% to 85% being singletons. Antigen specificity for these receptors is unknown. The sample comprised memory CD8+ T cells from blood cultured with regulatory dendritic cells. Documented subset: CD45RO+ memory T cells. The receptors were gathered from a human donor in good health.

The chain carries TRBV4-2 and TRBJ2-3; 7 bases are shared with TRBD2. Per the germline V gene, CDR1 is LGHNA and CDR2 is YNFKEQ. V lost 1 base and J lost 2; bases outside the gene matches: 12. The length of the CDR3 is 18 residues. The CDR3 region has the DNA TGTGCCAGCAGCCAAGTGAGTTCTCCTAGCGGTATCACAGATACGCAGTATTTT. Amino acids: CASSQVSSPSGITDTQYF.

This rearrangement joins TRBV5-1 to TRBJ2-2; D is ambiguous. Germline CDR1 reads SGHRS; CDR2 reads YFSETQ. V was cut by 4 bases and J by 1 base, with 11 bases left in between. The CDR3 length is 15 residues. CDR3 protein: CASSGDILNTGELFF. The CDR3 bases are TGCGCCAGCAGCGGCGACATACTGAACACCGGGGAGCTGTTTTTT.

This clone is termed large. The chain employs TRBV25-1 and TRBJ2-2; D gene uncertain. Per germline, CDR1 MGHDK and CDR2 SYGVNS. CDR3 size: 13 residues. Trimming pared 4 bases from V and 6 bases from J, leaving 9 bases between. The CDR3 DNA reads TGTGCCAGCAGTGTCGTCCTGGCCGGGGAGCTGTTTTTT. Its translation: CASSVVLAGELFF.

This clone was recorded only once. The gene calls are TRBV30 and TRBJ2-7; no clear D gene. Trimming took 0 bases from V and 5 from J, leaving 14 bases between them. The CDR3 consists of 14 residues. CDR1 is GTSNPN, CDR2 SVGIG, per germline (reference sequence). The CDR3: CAWSVVVGIDEQYF. In nucleotides, the CDR3 is TGTGCCTGGAGTGTAGTGGTAGGAATCGACGAGCAGTACTTC.

The chain carries TRBV6-6 and TRBJ2-1, with D possibly TRBD2 on 6 matching bases. Trimming stripped 8 bases from V and 4 bases from J, with 9 bases between. The CDR3 length is 12 residues. Germline V gene lookup returns CDR1 MNHNY and CDR2 SVGAGI (reference sequence). CDR3 amino acids: CASGGLYNEQFF. The CDR3 region has the DNA TGTGCCAGCGGTGGACTATACAATGAGCAGTTCTTC.

The chain has TRBV28 and TRBJ2-5; a possible D gene is TRBD2 (5 bases). Germline CDR1 MDHEN, CDR2 SYDVKM. CDR3 length: 15 amino acids. V shed 3 bases and J shed 5 bases, with 16 bases lying between them. The CDR3 here is CASSLLAGLGETQYF. The CDR3 nucleotides are TGTGCCAGCAGTTTGCTTGCGGGCCTAGGGGAGACCCAGTACTTC.

This clone was seen more than once but under ten times. V usage is TRBV6-1 and J usage is TRBJ2-1, with 7 bases lining up with TRBD2. From germline, CDR1 is MNHNS and CDR2 SASEGT. With V trimmed by 4 bases and J by 2 bases, 11 bases remained unmatched. The CDR3 length is 17 residues. The CDR3 sequence is CASSAGTTSEPYNEQFF. In DNA, the CDR3 is TGTGCCAGCAGTGCCGGCACCACTAGCGAACCCTACAATGAGCAGTTCTTC.

The genes are TRBV28 and TRBJ2-1; D is uncertain. The germline V gene has CDR1 MDHEN and CDR2 SYDVKM. The CDR3 contains 14 residues. The V end lost 4 bases, the J end lost 7 bases, and 14 bases lay between the germline ends. CDR3 DNA: TGTGCCAGCAGTTCCGGGTTAGAGCCAAATGAGCAGTTCTTC. It is translated as CASSSGLEPNEQFF.

The chain carries TRBV9 and TRBJ2-7, with 9 bases identical to TRBD2. This CDR3 is 14 amino acids long. The V and J ends lost 3 bases and 4 bases, in that order; junction bases with no gene match: 5. CDR1 SGDLS and CDR2 YYNGEE come from the germline V gene. CDR3 DNA: TGTGCCAGCAGCGGGCGGGAGGGCCCATACGAGCAGTACTTC. Translated, it gives CASSGREGPYEQYF.

The CDR3 coding sequence is TGCGCCAGCAGCGATAGGTGGGGGCTAGAGACCCAGTACTTC. This codes for CASSDRWGLETQYF. The chain is built from TRBV4-1 and TRBJ2-5; the D gene is possibly TRBD1 (6 bases). Trimming shortened V by 5 bases and J by 4 bases, and 14 bases separated the two germline ends. In germline, CDR1 is MGHRA, CDR2 YSYEKL. This CDR3 has 14 amino acids.

V usage is TRBV29-1 and J usage is TRBJ2-7, with D perhaps matching TRBD2 (7 bases). V lost 3 bases and J lost 4, with 16 bases in between. Germline V gene data show CDR1 as SQVTM and CDR2 as ANQGSEA. The CDR3 loop spans 14 amino acids. In nucleotides, the CDR3 is TGCAGCGTTGATGGGGGACTACAGGGTTACGAGCAGTACTTC. Protein product: CSVDGGLQGYEQYF.

V and J are TRBV15 and TRBJ2-1; 7 bases align to TRBD2. Trimming cost V 4 bases and J 1 base; bases outside gene matches: 4. Germline assignment: CDR1 LNHNV and CDR2 YYDKDF (reference sequence). CDR3 length equals 15 residues. The CDR3, as DNA: TGTGCCACCAGCATTGGGAGGGAGTCCTACAATGAGCAGTTCTTC. Amino acids: CATSIGRESYNEQFF.

The CDR3 protein is CASSPLWGLYTEAFF. In DNA, the CDR3 is TGTGCCAGCAGTCCTCTTTGGGGGCTGTACACTGAAGCTTTCTTT. The V call is TRBV27, the J call TRBJ1-1, with D maybe TRBD1 (6 bases). The CDR3 is 15 amino acids. V lost 5 bases to trimming and J lost 3 bases, with 16 bases between them. Germline lookup yields CDR1 MNHEY and CDR2 SMNVEV (reference sequence).

This chain connects TRBV11-2 to TRBJ2-5; 10 nucleotides align to TRBD1. With 4 bases clipped from V and 5 bases from J, the junction kept 10 bases outside the gene matches. The CDR3 extends over 16 amino acids. Germline V gene lookup returns CDR1 SGHAT and CDR2 FQNNGV. DNA for the CDR3: TGTGCCAGCAGCTCCCGGGACAGGGGTTGGGAGGAGACCCAGTACTTC. This translates into CASSSRDRGWEETQYF.

The gene calls are TRBV15 and TRBJ2-4; D remains ambiguous. Trimming removed 1 base at V and 5 bases at J, with 6 bases between. CDR1 LNHNV and CDR2 YYDKDF come from the germline V gene (reference sequence). This CDR3 comprises 13 residues. The CDR3 loop is CATSRVGENIQYF. CDR3 bases: TGTGCCACCAGCAGAGTCGGAGAAAACATTCAGTACTTC.

The V gene is TRBV6-4, the J gene TRBJ1-2; D call uncertain. The length of the CDR3 is 12 residues. Germline loops: CDR1 MRHNA, CDR2 SNTAGT. V was pared by 2 bases and J by 3 bases, with 4 bases between. The CDR3 DNA reads as TGTGCCAGCAGTGACGGATACTATGGCTACACCTTC. This codes for CASSDGYYGYTF.

This chain uses TRBV9 with TRBJ2-1, with 7 nucleotides matching TRBD2. CDR1 is SGDLS and CDR2 is YYNGEE in the germline V gene. Trimming at V came to 0 bases and at J to 7 bases, leaving 10 bases not matched to a gene. The CDR3 has 16 residues. The CDR3 DNA sequence: TGTGCCAGCAGCGTAGGCGGCGGGAGTATCCAAAATGAGCAGTTCTTC. Translation gives CASSVGGGSIQNEQFF.

Worth noting for this clone: Other DNA sequences of this sample code for an identical CDR3. V and J are TRBV7-9 and TRBJ2-1, with a possible D match to TRBD2 (5 bases). The CDR3 is made up of 14 amino acids. Germline lookup yields CDR1 SEHNR and CDR2 FQNEAQ (reference sequence). V dropped 0 bases and J dropped 2 bases, with 5 bases sitting between them. The CDR3 spells CASSLAGTYNEQFF. In DNA, the CDR3 is TGTGCCAGCAGCTTAGCCGGGACCTACAATGAGCAGTTCTTC.